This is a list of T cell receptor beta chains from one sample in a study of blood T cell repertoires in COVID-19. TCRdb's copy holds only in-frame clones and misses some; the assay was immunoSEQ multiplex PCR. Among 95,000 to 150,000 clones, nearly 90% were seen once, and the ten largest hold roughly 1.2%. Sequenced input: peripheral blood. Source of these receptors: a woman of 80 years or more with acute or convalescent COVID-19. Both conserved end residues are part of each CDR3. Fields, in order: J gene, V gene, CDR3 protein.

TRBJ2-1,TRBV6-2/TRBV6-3,CASSYRGHYNEQFF
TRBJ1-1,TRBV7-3,CASSLTKGTANTEAFF
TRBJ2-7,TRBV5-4,CASSLGLAGTYEQYF
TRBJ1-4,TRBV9,CASSTRHETGPNEKLFF
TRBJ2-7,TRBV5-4,CASSSGQGPYEQYF
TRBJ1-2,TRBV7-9,CASLSPNYGYTF
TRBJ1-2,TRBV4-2,CASSQDHRANYGYTF
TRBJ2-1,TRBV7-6,CASSFGQGVINEQFF
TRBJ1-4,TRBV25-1,CASTETGVNEKLFF
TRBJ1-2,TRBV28,CASSFPRGRVSGYTF
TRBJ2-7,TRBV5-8,CASSLGTGIYEQYF
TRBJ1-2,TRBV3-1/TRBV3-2,CASSPTFTGGGGYTF
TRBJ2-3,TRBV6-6,CASRLPGQGTDTQYF
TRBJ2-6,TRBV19,CASRTTVHRANVLTF
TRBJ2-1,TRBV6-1,CASSERPSGRWKAYNEQFF
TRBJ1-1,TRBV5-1,CASSFSLMNTEAFF
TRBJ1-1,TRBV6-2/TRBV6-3,CASSYSRGSTEAFF
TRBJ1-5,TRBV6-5,CASREALSNQPQHF
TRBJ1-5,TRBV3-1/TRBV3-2,CASIAPLRFHQPQHF
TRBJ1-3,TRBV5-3,CARSLSQVDSGNTIYF
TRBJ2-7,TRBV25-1,CASARAGGPPYEQYF
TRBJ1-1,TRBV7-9,CASSLGRGGSEAFF
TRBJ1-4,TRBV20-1,CSASAGAGREKLFF
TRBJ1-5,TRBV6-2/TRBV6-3,CASSYLRSNQPQHF
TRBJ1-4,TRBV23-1,CASSQTGGAGTSGEKLFF
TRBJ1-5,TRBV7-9,CASSYEGSRPQHF
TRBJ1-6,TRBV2,CASRPSPRDKNSPLHF
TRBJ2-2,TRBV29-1,CSVAGGSGELFF
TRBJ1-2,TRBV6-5,CASSRTGDNYGYTF
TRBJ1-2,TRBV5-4,CASSLPGQGRNYGYTF
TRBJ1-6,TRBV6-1,CASSENQGARSSPLHF
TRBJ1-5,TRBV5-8,CASSRNPTGNQPQHF
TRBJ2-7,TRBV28,CASSLFAGDRVSYEQYF
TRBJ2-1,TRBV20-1,CSARSARQFF